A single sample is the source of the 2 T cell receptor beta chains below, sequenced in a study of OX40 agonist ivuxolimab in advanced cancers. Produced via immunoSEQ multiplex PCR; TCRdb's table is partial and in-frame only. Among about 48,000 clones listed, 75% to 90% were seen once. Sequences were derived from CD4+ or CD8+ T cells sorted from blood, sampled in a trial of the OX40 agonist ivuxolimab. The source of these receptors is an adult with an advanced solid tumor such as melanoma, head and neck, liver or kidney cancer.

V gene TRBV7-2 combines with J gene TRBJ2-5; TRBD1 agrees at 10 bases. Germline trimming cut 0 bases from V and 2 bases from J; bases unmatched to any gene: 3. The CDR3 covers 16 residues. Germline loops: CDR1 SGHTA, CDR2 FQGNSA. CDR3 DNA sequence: TGTGCCAGCAGCTTAGCGAGGGACAGGGGACAAGAGACCCAGTACTTC. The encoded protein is CASSLARDRGQETQYF.

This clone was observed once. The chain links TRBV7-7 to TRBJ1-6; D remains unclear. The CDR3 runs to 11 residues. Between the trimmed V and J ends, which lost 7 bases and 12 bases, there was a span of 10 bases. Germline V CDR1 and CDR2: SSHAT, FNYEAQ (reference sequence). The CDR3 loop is CASKAILPLHF. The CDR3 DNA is TGTGCCAGCAAGGCCATCTTACCCCTCCACTTT.